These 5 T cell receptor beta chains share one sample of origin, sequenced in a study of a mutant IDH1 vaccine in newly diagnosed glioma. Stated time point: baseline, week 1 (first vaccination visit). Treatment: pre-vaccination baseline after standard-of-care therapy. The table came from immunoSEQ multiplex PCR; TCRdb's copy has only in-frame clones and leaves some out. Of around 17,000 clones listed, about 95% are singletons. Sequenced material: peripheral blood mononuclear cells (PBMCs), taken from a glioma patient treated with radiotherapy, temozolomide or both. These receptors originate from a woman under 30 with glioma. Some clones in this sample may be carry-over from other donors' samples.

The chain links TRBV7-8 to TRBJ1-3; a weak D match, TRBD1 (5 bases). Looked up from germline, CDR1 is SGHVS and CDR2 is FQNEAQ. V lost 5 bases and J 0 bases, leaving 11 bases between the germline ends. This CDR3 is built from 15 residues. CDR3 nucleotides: TGTGCCAGCAGCCCCAGGGTCATCTCTGGAAACACCATATATTTT. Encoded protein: CASSPRVISGNTIYF.

The CDR3 sequence: CASSPLEAALYGYTF. In DNA, the CDR3 is TGTGCCAGCTCACCCCTAGAAGCCGCCCTCTATGGCTACACCTTC. This sequence joins TRBV18 and TRBJ1-2; D remains unclear. The V end was cut by 3 bases, the J end by 4 bases, with 15 bases between. Germline V gene lookup returns CDR1 KGHSH and CDR2 LQKENI. This CDR3 has 15 amino acids.

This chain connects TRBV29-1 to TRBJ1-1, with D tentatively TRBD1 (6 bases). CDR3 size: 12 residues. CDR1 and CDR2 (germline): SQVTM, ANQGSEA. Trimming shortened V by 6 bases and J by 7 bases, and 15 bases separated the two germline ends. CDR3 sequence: CSVDRETREAFF. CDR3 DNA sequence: TGCAGCGTGGACAGAGAAACACGTGAAGCTTTCTTT.

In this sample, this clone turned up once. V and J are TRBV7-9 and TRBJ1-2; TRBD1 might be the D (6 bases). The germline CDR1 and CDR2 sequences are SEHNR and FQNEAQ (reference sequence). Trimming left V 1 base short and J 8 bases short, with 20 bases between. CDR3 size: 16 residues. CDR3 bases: TGTGCCAGCAGCTTAGATATAAATCCGGGGGCGAGAGGCTACACCTTC. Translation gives CASSLDINPGARGYTF. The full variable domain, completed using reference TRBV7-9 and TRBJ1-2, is DTGVSQNPRHKITKRGQNVTFRCDPISEHNRLYWYRQTLGQGPEFLTYFQNEAQLEKSRLLSDRFSAERPKGSFSTLEIQRTEQGDSAMYLCASSLDINPGARGYTFGSGTRLTVV.

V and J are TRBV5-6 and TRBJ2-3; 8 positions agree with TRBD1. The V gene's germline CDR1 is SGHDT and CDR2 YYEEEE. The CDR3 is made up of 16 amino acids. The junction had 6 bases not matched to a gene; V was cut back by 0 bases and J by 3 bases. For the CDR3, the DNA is TGTGCCAGCAGCTTGGAACAGGGGGTGTCTACAGATACGCAGTATTTT. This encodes CASSLEQGVSTDTQYF.